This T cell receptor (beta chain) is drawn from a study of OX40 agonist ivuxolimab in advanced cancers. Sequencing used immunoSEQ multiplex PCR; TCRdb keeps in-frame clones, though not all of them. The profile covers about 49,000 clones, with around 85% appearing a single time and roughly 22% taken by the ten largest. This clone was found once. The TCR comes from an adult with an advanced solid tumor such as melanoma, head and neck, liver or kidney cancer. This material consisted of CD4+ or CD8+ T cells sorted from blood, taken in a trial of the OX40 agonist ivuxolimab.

CDR3 sequence: CASSINGAYGYTF. The CDR3, as DNA: TGTGCCAGTAGTATAAACGGAGCCTATGGCTACACCTTC. The rearrangement joins TRBV19 to TRBJ1-2, with D uncertain. From germline, CDR1 is LNHDA and CDR2 SQIVND (reference sequence). The V end was cut by 2 bases, the J end by 4 bases, with 8 bases between. The CDR3 contains 13 residues.